A selection of T cell receptor beta chains follows, all from one sample in a study of blood T cell repertoires in COVID-19. Some clones are missing from TCRdb's copy, which holds only in-frame ones; the method was immunoSEQ multiplex PCR. The sample gives 150,000 to 200,000 clones, roughly 82% of which show up once; about 7.7% is in the top ten. Sequencing used peripheral blood. These receptors all come from a middle-aged woman with COVID-19, enrolled during active disease. Both conserved end residues are part of each CDR3. D genes are given only for firm matches. The size field is filled for only some rows; it gives once, few, many or a size class.

>-|15|TRBJ2-3|-|TRBV9
TGTGCCAGCAGCGTATACGGGACAAGCACAGATACGCAGTATTTT
CASSVYGTSTDTQYF
>-|13|TRBJ2-3|-|TRBV19
TGTGCCAGTAGTACAGGGTGGACAGATACGCAGTATTTT
CASSTGWTDTQYF
>-|15|TRBJ2-5|-|TRBV21-1
TGTGCCAGCAGCAAAGCGGGGGACAGAGGGGAGACCCAGTACTTC
CASSKAGDRGETQYF
>TRBD2|15|TRBJ2-2|-|TRBV24-1
TGTGCCACCAGTGGGGTAGCGGGACCTACCGGGGAGCTGTTTTTT
CATSGVAGPTGELFF
>TRBD1|11|TRBJ1-2|-|TRBV30
TGTGCCTACTCGAGCGGTGGGACAGGGACCTTC
CAYSSGGTGTF
>-|13|TRBJ1-1|-|TRBV7-8
TGTGCCAGCAGCCTAAGGGAGGGGCTTGAAGCTTTCTTT
CASSLREGLEAFF
>TRBD2|17|TRBJ2-1|-|TRBV5-4
TGTGCCACCCGACCGGGACTAGCGGGAGTAACTAGGAATGAGCAGTTCTTC
CATRPGLAGVTRNEQFF
>TRBD2|19|TRBJ2-1|-|TRBV5-1
TGCGCCAGCAGCTTGGTTAGGGCAATGGGGACTAGCGGACCAAATGAGCAGTTCTTC
CASSLVRAMGTSGPNEQFF
>-|14|TRBJ2-2|-|TRBV3-1/TRBV3-2
TGTGCCAGCAGCCCACCCGGGGGGCACGGGGAGCTGTTTTTT
CASSPPGGHGELFF
>-|13|TRBJ1-4|-|TRBV2
TGTGCCAGCAATGAGGAGATGAATGAAAAACTGTTTTTT
CASNEEMNEKLFF
>TRBD2|16|TRBJ2-2|-|TRBV6-4
TGTGCCAGCAGTGACTTAGTAGCGGGAGGCACCGGGGAGCTGTTTTTT
CASSDLVAGGTGELFF
>TRBD2|18|TRBJ2-7|-|TRBV5-1
TGCGCCAGCAGCTTGGCCCTCACCACGGGAGGAGTAAACTACGAGCAGTACTTC
CASSLALTTGGVNYEQYF
>-|18|TRBJ1-3|few|TRBV7-3
TGTGCCAGCAACCGTCACAGTATGGGAGTGGAGTCTGGAAACACCATATATTTT
CASNRHSMGVESGNTIYF
>-|14|TRBJ1-2|-|TRBV5-4
TGTGCCAGCAGCTCGAGAGACAGTAACTATGGCTACACCTTC
CASSSRDSNYGYTF
>TRBD2|16|TRBJ2-2|-|TRBV14
TGTGCCAGCAGCCCAACGGGGGGTCGTAGTACCGGGGAGCTGTTTTTT
CASSPTGGRSTGELFF
>-|16|TRBJ2-3|-|TRBV6-5
TGTGCCAGCAGTTACATAACAGTAAGGAGCACAGATACGCAGTATTTT
CASSYITVRSTDTQYF
>TRBD1|14|TRBJ1-1|-|TRBV15
TGTGCCACAGATTCCGGGACAGGGGGCCCTGAAGCTTTCTTT
CATDSGTGGPEAFF
>TRBD2|14|TRBJ2-1|-|TRBV6-5
TGTGCCAGCTCCGGGCTAGCGGGGTACAATGAGCAGTTCTTC
CASSGLAGYNEQFF
>-|13|TRBJ2-7|many|TRBV2
TGTGCCAGCAGGGCGGGCCTTCGAAGCCCTAGGGTGTTC
CASRAGLRSPRVF
>TRBD1|16|TRBJ1-3|few|TRBV19
TGTGCCAGTAGCCTCCCGGGGACAGGGGGCGGAAACACCATATATTTT
CASSLPGTGGGNTIYF
>-|16|TRBJ2-7|-|TRBV2
TGTGCCAGCGGTGACAACTTACCGTTAAGCTCCTACGAGCAGTACTTC
CASGDNLPLSSYEQYF
>-|14|TRBJ1-1|-|TRBV6-5
TGTGCCAGCAGCACTACGCCACTTGCCACTGAAGCTTTCTTT
CASSTTPLATEAFF
>-|16|TRBJ1-5|-|TRBV28
TGTGCCAGCAGTCCCCGACTGGTAGGGGGTAATCAGCCCCAGCATTTT
CASSPRLVGGNQPQHF
>-|18|TRBJ1-3|-|TRBV7-9
TGTGCCAGCAGGGCCCGGGACATCTCTCCCCTCTCTGGAAACACCATATATTTT
CASRARDISPLSGNTIYF
>-|15|TRBJ1-2|-|TRBV6-5
TGTGCCAGCAGTTACAAGCCGACAGGCAACTATGGCTACACCTTC
CASSYKPTGNYGYTF
>TRBD1|14|TRBJ1-1|-|TRBV5-6
TGTGCCAGCAGCTGGACAGGGACGAAGGCTGAAGCTTTCTTT
CASSWTGTKAEAFF
>-|14|TRBJ2-5|-|TRBV5-4
TGTGCCAGCAGCATAGGGACTGAACAAGAGACCCAGTACTTC
CASSIGTEQETQYF
>-|15|TRBJ1-5|-|TRBV7-9
TGTGCCAGCAGTCTTGGGGGGATTAGCAATCAGCCCCAGCATTTT
CASSLGGISNQPQHF
>-|16|TRBJ1-1|-|TRBV19
TGTGCCAGTAGTGTACAGGGTTCGGGTATGAACACTGAAGCTTTCTTT
CASSVQGSGMNTEAFF
>-|12|TRBJ1-1|-|TRBV30
TGTGCCTGGACAGTAACGAACACTGAAGCTTTCTTT
CAWTVTNTEAFF
>-|14|TRBJ1-2|many|TRBV15
TGTGCCACCAGCACTCCCGGACTGATCAATGGCTACACCTTC
CATSTPGLINGYTF
>-|17|TRBJ2-2|-|TRBV11-2
TGTGCCAGCAGCTTAGAGGGGTCAGGGTGGAACACCGGGGAGCTGTTTTTT
CASSLEGSGWNTGELFF
>TRBD1|15|TRBJ1-5|-|TRBV9
TGTGCCAGCAGCCCCGAGGGGGCGCAGGGTCAGCCCCAGCATTTT
CASSPEGAQGQPQHF
>-|14|TRBJ2-5|once|TRBV6-5
TGTGCCAGCAGTTACTCGGCTCGACAAGAGACCCAGTACTTC
CASSYSARQETQYF
>-|13|TRBJ2-1|-|TRBV2
TGTGCCAGCAGCGCCCAGGCCCCCAATGAGCAGTTCTTC
CASSAQAPNEQFF
>-|18|TRBJ2-1|-|TRBV7-8
TGTGCCAGCAGCTTAGCTTCAGGGTGGGCTAGCGGACAGAATGAGCAGTTCTTC
CASSLASGWASGQNEQFF
>-|13|TRBJ2-5|-|TRBV10-2
TGCGCCAGCAGTGACCCTTACCAAGAGACCCAGTACTTC
CASSDPYQETQYF
>TRBD1|17|TRBJ1-1|-|TRBV7-8
TGTGCCAGCAGCTTAGAAGTGGGGACAGGAAAGTACACTGAAGCTTTCTTT
CASSLEVGTGKYTEAFF
>TRBD1|19|TRBJ2-6|-|TRBV4-1
TGCGCCAGCAGCCAAACACCGGGACAGGGGCTGACTGGGGCCAACGTCCTGACTTTC
CASSQTPGQGLTGANVLTF
>-|18|TRBJ2-2|once|TRBV19
TGTGCCAGTAGTATCAGGGGGTCGGGACTTTACAACACCGGGGAGCTGTTTTTT
CASSIRGSGLYNTGELFF
>TRBD2|16|TRBJ2-1|few|TRBV11-3
TGTGCCAGCAGCTTTTCTAGCGGAGGGACTTACAATGAGCAGTTCTTC
CASSFSSGGTYNEQFF
>TRBD1|14|TRBJ1-2|-|TRBV6-5
TGTGCCAGCAGAGGACAGGGCTCTAACTATGGCTACACCTTC
CASRGQGSNYGYTF
>-|15|TRBJ2-3|-|TRBV3-1/TRBV3-2
TGTGCCAGTGAGAGGGGGGGGAGCTTGACAGATACGCAGTATTTT
CASERGGSLTDTQYF
>TRBD2|15|TRBJ2-1|-|TRBV9
TGTGCCAGCAGCGTAGATAGCGGGGCTTACAATGAGCAGTTCTTC
CASSVDSGAYNEQFF
>-|15|TRBJ1-2|-|TRBV7-9
TGTGCCAGCAGCACCGACAGGAGTACTAACTATGGCTACACCTTC
CASSTDRSTNYGYTF
>-|11|TRBJ1-2|-|TRBV30
TGTGCCTGGAGTGTACGGGGGGGCTACACCTTC
CAWSVRGGYTF